The text below deals with one T cell receptor (beta chain). What it recognizes is unknown. The ends were cut back, 7 bases at V and 4 bases at J, with 11 bases in the middle. The CDR3 spans 12 residues. Per the germline V gene, CDR1 is SGHVS and CDR2 is FQNEAQ. These data belong to a study of cytomegalovirus exposure and HLA in healthy donors. Study conclusions and caveats: When analyzed later, a missense DCLRE1C variant was found to be linked to TCR beta V- and J-gene trimming. Under in vitro conditions, three CMV-associated chains were confirmed as specific for CMV antigens. Relative to equally common others, HLA-associated TCR beta chains showed greater clonal expansion in a later analysis. The later analysis indicated that the majority of CMV-associated TCR beta chains appeared HLA-restricted.

The PCR contained 60 Vbeta and 13 Jbeta primers. Profiling relied on immunoSEQ multiplex PCR, and the TCRdb table lists in-frame clones only, not all of them. The data contain some 200,000 clones, around two thirds of them singletons. The chain uses TRBV7-8 and TRBJ2-7; a possible D gene is TRBD2 (5 bases). The source material was PBMCs. This TCR came from a man aged 35-49 years in good health and CMV-seronegative. CDR3 in amino acids: CASKPWTYEQYF. For the CDR3, the DNA is TGTGCCAGCAAGCCCTGGACTTACGAGCAGTACTTC.